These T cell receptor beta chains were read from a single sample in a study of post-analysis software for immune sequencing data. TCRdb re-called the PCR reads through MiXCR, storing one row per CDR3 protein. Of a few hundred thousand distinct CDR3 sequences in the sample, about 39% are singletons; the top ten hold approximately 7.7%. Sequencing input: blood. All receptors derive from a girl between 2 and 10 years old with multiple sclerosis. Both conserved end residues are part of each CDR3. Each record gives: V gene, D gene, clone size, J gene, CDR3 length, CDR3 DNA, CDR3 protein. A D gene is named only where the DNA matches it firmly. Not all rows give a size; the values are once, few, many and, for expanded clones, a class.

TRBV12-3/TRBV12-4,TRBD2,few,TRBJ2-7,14,TGTGCCAGCAGTGGACTAGCGGGAGTCTACGAGCAGTACTTC,CASSGLAGVYEQYF
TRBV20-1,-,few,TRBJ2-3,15,TGCAGTGCTAGAGGGCCTAGCCGGGGTACGGATACGCAGTATTTT,CSARGPSRGTDTQYF
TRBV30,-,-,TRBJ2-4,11,TGTGCCTGGAGTGGGGATAACATTCAGTACTTT,CAWSGDNIQYF
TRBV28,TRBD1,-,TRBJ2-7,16,TGTGCCAGCAGTTCCCCGACAGGGCTCCTCTCCTACGAGCAGTACTTC,CASSSPTGLLSYEQYF
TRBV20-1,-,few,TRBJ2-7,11,TGCAGTGCTACCCTCGCCTACGAGCAGTACTTC,CSATLAYEQYF
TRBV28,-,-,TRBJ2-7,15,TGTGCCAGCACCTCTTCCGGCAGGAACCCCTACGAGCAGTACTTC,CASTSSGRNPYEQYF
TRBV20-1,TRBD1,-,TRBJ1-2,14,TGCAGTGCTACGCCGGGACAGGGAGTAGGTGGCTACACCTTC,CSATPGQGVGGYTF
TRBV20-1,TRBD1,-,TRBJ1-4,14,TGCAGTGCTACTCCGGGACAGGGGTTGGAAAAACTGTTTTTT,CSATPGQGLEKLFF
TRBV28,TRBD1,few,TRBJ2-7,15,TGTGCCAGCAGCATCTCGCGACAGGGTGGGTACGAGCAGTACTTC,CASSISRQGGYEQYF
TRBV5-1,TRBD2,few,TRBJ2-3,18,TGCGCCAGCAGCTTGGCTCTTGGACTAGCGGGGGGGCACGATACGCAGTATTTT,CASSLALGLAGGHDTQYF